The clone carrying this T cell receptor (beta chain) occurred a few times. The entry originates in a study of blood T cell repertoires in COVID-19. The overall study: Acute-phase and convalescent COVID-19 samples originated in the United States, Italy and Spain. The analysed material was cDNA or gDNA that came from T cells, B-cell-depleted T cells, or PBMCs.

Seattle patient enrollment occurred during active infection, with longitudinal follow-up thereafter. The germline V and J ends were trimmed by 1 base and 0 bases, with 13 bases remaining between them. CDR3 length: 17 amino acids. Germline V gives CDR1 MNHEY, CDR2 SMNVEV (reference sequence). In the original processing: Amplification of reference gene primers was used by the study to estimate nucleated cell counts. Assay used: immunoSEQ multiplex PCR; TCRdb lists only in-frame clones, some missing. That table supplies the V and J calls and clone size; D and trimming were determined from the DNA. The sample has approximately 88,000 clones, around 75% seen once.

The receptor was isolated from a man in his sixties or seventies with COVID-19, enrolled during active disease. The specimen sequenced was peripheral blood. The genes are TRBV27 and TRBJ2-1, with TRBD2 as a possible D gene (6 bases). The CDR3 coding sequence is TGTGCCAGCAGTTTATTTAGCGGCATGAGCTCCTACAATGAGCAGTTCTTC. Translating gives CASSLFSGMSSYNEQFF.